This T cell receptor beta chain was documented in a study of Graves' ophthalmopathy and Graves' hyperthyroidism. Amplified material comprised TCR beta CDR3 regions derived from RNA transcripts. First-round RT-PCR with HTBI primers preceded a second-round multiplex PCR. TCRdb used MiXCR to reprocess the multiplex PCR reads, holding one entry per CDR3 protein. The data show about 400,000 distinct CDR3 sequences, about 16% seen once. This clonotype was counted only a few times. Its antigen is unknown. Ophthalmopathy donors showed moderate-to-severe activity, CAS ≥3, NOSPECS ≥4 and a duration under 3 months. Patients were left out if they had other autoimmune diseases, uncontrolled infections, pregnancy or lactation. The V gene lost 4 bases and the J gene lost 6 bases, with 13 bases spanning the gap. CDR1 MNHNS and CDR2 SASEGT come from the germline V gene. The CDR3 extends over 13 amino acids. Study-wide points: Most thyroid clonotypes with frequency above 0.001 were detected in blood too.

The sequence came from a woman under 30 with Graves' ophthalmopathy. The sequencing sample was made of peripheral blood. This chain uses TRBV6-1 with TRBJ2-7; D may be TRBD1 (6 bases). The CDR3 DNA follows: TGTGCCAGCAGTGCAGGGGTACTACGCGAGCAGTACTTC. As protein: CASSAGVLREQYF.